One and the same sample provided the 27 T cell receptor beta chains below, sequenced in a study of a mutant IDH1 vaccine in newly diagnosed glioma. Libraries were prepared by immunoSEQ multiplex PCR; TCRdb keeps only in-frame clonotypes and omits some of them. The table includes about 82,000 clones, roughly 85% detected once. Their recognized antigens are unknown. Indicated time point: week 23, last vaccination. Vaccine doses each comprised 300 ug of mutant IDH1 20-mer peptide, with topical imiquimod. The specimen was PBMCs, collected from a glioma patient whose treatment included an IDH1 peptide vaccine. The source is a man aged 25 to 40 with glioma. Some clones in this sample may be carry-over from other donors' samples.

CDR3 DNA: TGTGCCAGCAGTACCCGACTAGCGGGAGGCTACAATGAGCAGTTCTTC. This sequence encodes CASSTRLAGGYNEQFF. The chain uses TRBV28 and TRBJ2-1; 13 bases match TRBD2. CDR1 and CDR2 (germline): MDHEN, SYDVKM. The CDR3 is 16 amino acids. Losses at the gene ends were 5 bases for V and 3 bases for J; bases not matched to a gene: 4. Drawing the rest from reference TRBV28 and TRBJ2-1, the complete variable domain is DVKVTQSSRYLVKRTGEKVFLECVQDMDHENMFWYRQDPGLGLRLIYFSYDVKMKEKGDIPEGYSVSREKKERFSLILESASTNQTSMYLCASSTRLAGGYNEQFFGPGTRLTVL.

The chain links TRBV7-9 to TRBJ1-2; TRBD1 aligns across 8 bases. Trimming cost V 4 bases and J 2 bases; bases outside gene matches: 6. Germline assignment: CDR1 SEHNR and CDR2 FQNEAQ (reference sequence). The CDR3 has 15 amino acids. The DNA of the CDR3 is TGTGCCAGCAGCTCAGACAGGGGATGGAACTATGGCTACACCTTC. It is translated as CASSSDRGWNYGYTF.

The chain links TRBV28 to TRBJ1-3; no definite D call. Per germline, CDR1 MDHEN and CDR2 SYDVKM. V lost 6 bases and J lost 2, with 8 bases in between. This CDR3 spans 13 amino acids. The CDR3 spells CASRHFAGNTIYF. CDR3 in DNA: TGTGCCAGCAGGCATTTCGCTGGAAACACCATATATTTT. The variable domain in full, completed from reference TRBV28 and TRBJ1-3, reads DVKVTQSSRYLVKRTGEKVFLECVQDMDHENMFWYRQDPGLGLRLIYFSYDVKMKEKGDIPEGYSVSREKKERFSLILESASTNQTSMYLCASRHFAGNTIYFGEGSWLTVV.

The chain joins TRBV7-8 to TRBJ2-1, with a tentative D call TRBD1 (6 bases). V lost 0 bases and J lost 3, with 15 bases in between. This CDR3 region has 17 residues. Germline V gives CDR1 SGHVS, CDR2 FQNEAQ. The CDR3 region has the DNA TGTGCCAGCAGCTTAGCCGAGAACAGGGCCCACTACAATGAGCAGTTCTTC. Translating gives CASSLAENRAHYNEQFF.

This chain links TRBV28 with TRBJ1-4; D unresolved. V shed 3 bases and J shed 1 base, with 12 bases lying between them. Germline-derived CDR1 and CDR2 are MDHEN and SYDVKM. This CDR3 is 16 amino acids long. The CDR3 DNA is TGTGCCAGCAGTTTCCTCCGAACAAGAACTAATGAAAAACTGTTTTTT. Amino acid sequence: CASSFLRTRTNEKLFF.

The rearrangement joins TRBV7-3 to TRBJ1-2; D not certain. This CDR3 is 13 amino acids long. The germline V gene encodes CDR1 SGHTA and CDR2 FQGTGA. V dropped 3 bases and J dropped 4 bases, with 9 bases sitting between them. The CDR3 sequence is CASSFLDGYGYTF. The CDR3, as DNA: TGTGCCAGCAGCTTTCTGGATGGCTATGGCTACACCTTC.

V gene TRBV28 combines with J gene TRBJ2-3; 7 bases map to TRBD2. V lost 1 base, J lost 2 bases, and 9 bases stayed unmatched. The CDR3 is 17 amino acids. Germline V CDR1 and CDR2: MDHEN, SYDVKM. The CDR3 spells CASSLSRERGYTDTQYF. The DNA of the CDR3 is TGTGCCAGCAGTTTATCGCGGGAGAGAGGATACACAGATACGCAGTATTTT.

The chain joins TRBV7-8 to TRBJ2-7; 14 bases fit TRBD2. The germline V gene encodes CDR1 SGHVS and CDR2 FQNEAQ. V shed 5 bases and J 2 bases; nucleotides not matched to a gene: 5. The CDR3 is 16 amino acids. CDR3 sequence reads: CASSLGTSGSPYEQYF. CDR3 nucleotide sequence: TGTGCCAGCAGCCTGGGGACTAGCGGGAGCCCCTACGAGCAGTACTTC.

Only a few counts were recorded for this clone. This sequence joins TRBV7-9 and TRBJ1-4; 9 nucleotides agree with TRBD1. This CDR3 is built from 14 residues. Germline V CDR1 and CDR2: SEHNR, FQNEAQ (reference sequence). V lost 4 bases, J lost 8 bases, and 5 bases stayed unmatched. CDR3 sequence (DNA): TGTGCCAGCAGCTGGACAGGGGAGCAAGAAAAACTGTTTTTT. As protein: CASSWTGEQEKLFF.

The chain links TRBV6-1 to TRBJ2-5; possibly TRBD1 or TRBD2 for D (5 bases each). The V and J ends lost 0 bases and 9 bases respectively, with 17 bases between them. CDR1 is MNHNS, CDR2 SASEGT, per germline. The CDR3 contains 15 residues. CDR3 protein: CASSEALAPRGAQYF. CDR3 nucleotides: TGTGCCAGCAGTGAAGCTCTCGCACCCAGAGGGGCCCAGTACTTC.

The chain joins TRBV11-3 to TRBJ1-3, with TRBD1 identical over 7 bases. Germline CDR1 reads SGHNT; CDR2 reads YENEEA. The junction had 3 bases not matched to a gene; V was cut back by 4 bases and J by 0 bases. This CDR3 region has 15 residues. CDR3 DNA sequence: TGTGCCAGCAGCTCCGGGGACAGCTCTGGAAACACCATATATTTT. This gives the protein CASSSGDSSGNTIYF.

This rearrangement joins TRBV19 to TRBJ1-3; D might be TRBD1 (5 bases). Germline assignment: CDR1 LNHDA and CDR2 SQIVND (reference sequence). Between the trimmed V and J ends, which lost 1 base and 2 bases, there was a span of 15 bases. CDR3 size: 17 residues. DNA of the CDR3: TGTGCCAGTAGTATAGTGCAATCAGGGTTTGCTGGAAACACCATATATTTT. As protein: CASSIVQSGFAGNTIYF.

The rearrangement links TRBV18 to TRBJ2-2, with D tentatively TRBD2 (6 bases). V was pared by 1 base and J by 0 bases, with 15 bases between. Germline assignment: CDR1 KGHSH and CDR2 LQKENI. The CDR3 spans 18 residues. The CDR3 coding sequence is TGTGCCAGCTCACCACTTGGACCCGGGACTTCGAACACCGGGGAGCTGTTTTTT. It is translated as CASSPLGPGTSNTGELFF.

V is TRBV9 and J is TRBJ1-4; D uncertain. V dropped 1 base and J dropped 5 bases, with 6 bases sitting between them. Germline-derived CDR1 and CDR2 are SGDLS and YYNGEE. The CDR3 has 13 residues. This CDR3 is CASSVKSNEKLFF. For the CDR3, the DNA is TGTGCCAGCAGCGTAAAGTCCAATGAAAAACTGTTTTTT.

The chain employs TRBV7-9 and TRBJ1-2; 9 bases match TRBD1. The CDR3 has 15 residues. The germline CDR1 and CDR2 sequences are SEHNR and FQNEAQ (reference sequence). V gave up 7 bases and J gave up 4 bases; unmatched junction bases: 10. CDR3 sequence reads: CASTQGQGGGYGYTF. CDR3 nucleotides: TGTGCCAGCACCCAGGGACAGGGAGGGGGCTATGGCTACACCTTC.

The J gene is TRBJ1-2, the V gene TRBV6-1; D unclear. V lost 3 bases and J lost 8, with 13 bases in between. CDR3 length equals 13 residues. Per germline, CDR1 MNHNS and CDR2 SASEGT. DNA for the CDR3: TGTGCCAGCAGTGAGTGGACGGCATCCGGCTACACCTTC. It specifies CASSEWTASGYTF.

This clone came up once. The chain combines TRBV5-6 with TRBJ2-7; weak D call: TRBD2 (5 bases). The ends were cut back, 1 base at V and 7 bases at J, with 9 bases in the middle. Germline V gene sequence: CDR1 SGHDT, CDR2 YYEEEE. The CDR3 contains 12 residues. CDR3 loop: CASSLIGGEQYF. The CDR3 region has the DNA TGTGCCAGCAGCTTGATCGGCGGGGAGCAGTACTTC.

The rearrangement joins TRBV4-3 to TRBJ1-3, with D possibly being TRBD1 (5 bases). V lost 0 bases, J lost 0 bases, and 12 bases lay in between. The CDR3 sequence is 17 residues long. Germline CDR1 reads LGHNA; CDR2 reads YSLEER. The CDR3 loop reads CASSQDLGPSSGNTIYF. The CDR3 coding sequence is TGCGCCAGCAGCCAAGACCTGGGGCCTAGCTCTGGAAACACCATATATTTT.

CDR3 in DNA: TGCAGTGCGGACGAGAATACGCAGTATTTT. Protein sequence: CSADENTQYF. V and J are TRBV20-1 and TRBJ2-3; D unresolved. CDR1 is DFQATT and CDR2 is SNEGSKA in the germline V gene (reference sequence). V was shortened by 6 bases and J by 7 bases, with 8 bases between the two germline ends. The CDR3 runs 10 residues.

The chain combines TRBV5-4 with TRBJ2-3; 7 positions match TRBD1. This CDR3 is built from 13 residues. From germline, CDR1 is SGHNT and CDR2 YYREEE (reference sequence). V shed 4 bases and J 6 bases; nucleotides not matched to a gene: 5. The DNA of the CDR3 is TGTGCCAGCAGCCAGGGGACAGCCGATACGCAGTATTTT. It codes for CASSQGTADTQYF.

The rearrangement joins TRBV2 to TRBJ2-3, with TRBD1 matching over 9 bases. Germline V gives CDR1 SNHLY, CDR2 FYNNEI. The CDR3 loop spans 16 amino acids. J gave up 0 bases and V 6 bases, and 7 bases lay outside the gene matches. CDR3 in amino acids: CASSRDRETSTDTQYF. The CDR3 nucleotides read TGTGCCAGCAGCCGGGACAGGGAGACTAGCACAGATACGCAGTATTTT.

The chain combines TRBV4-1 with TRBJ2-5; D is possibly TRBD1 or TRBD2 (5 bases each). This CDR3 has 16 amino acids. The V gene lost 4 bases and the J gene lost 1 base, with 16 bases spanning the gap. Germline assignment: CDR1 MGHRA and CDR2 YSYEKL. This chain's CDR3 is CASSPHGAGPQETQYF. CDR3 bases: TGCGCCAGCAGCCCCCACGGGGCAGGGCCCCAAGAGACCCAGTACTTC.

The gene calls are TRBV29-1 and TRBJ1-1; D unclear. Per the germline V gene, CDR1 is SQVTM and CDR2 is ANQGSEA. V lost 4 bases and J lost 4, with 19 bases in between. This CDR3 contains 15 residues. The CDR3 spells CSVVGGELPGTEAFF. The CDR3 DNA is TGCAGCGTTGTAGGTGGAGAACTACCTGGCACTGAAGCTTTCTTT. Using reference TRBV29-1 and TRBJ1-1 for the parts outside the CDR3, the full variable domain is SAVISQKPSRDICQRGTSLTIQCQVDSQVTMMFWYRQQPGQSLTLIATANQGSEATYESGFVIDKFPISRPNLTFSTLTVSNMSPEDSSIYLCSVVGGELPGTEAFFGQGTRLTVV.

This sequence joins TRBV28 and TRBJ1-5, with D hard to call. The CDR3 sequence is 12 residues long. CDR1 is MDHEN and CDR2 is SYDVKM in the germline V gene. CDR3 loop: CGILGRNQPQHF. In nucleotides, the CDR3 is TGTGGGATACTGGGGAGAAATCAGCCCCAGCATTTT.

The V gene is TRBV7-2, the J gene TRBJ2-7; D remains unclear. The germline V gene has CDR1 SGHTA and CDR2 FQGNSA. The length of the CDR3 is 12 residues. With 8 bases removed from V and 1 base from J, the gap between germline ends came to 9 bases. The CDR3 DNA is TGTGCCAGCTCCCCTTCTTCCTACGAGCAGTACTTC. It is translated as CASSPSSYEQYF.

This clone was counted a single time. This chain links TRBV5-4 with TRBJ2-1; 11 nucleotides agree with TRBD1. The trim removed 3 bases at V and 8 bases at J, leaving 4 bases unmatched. The CDR3 extends over 14 amino acids. From germline, CDR1 is SGHNT and CDR2 YYREEE (reference sequence). The CDR3 reads CASSSADRGHEQFF. CDR3 in DNA: TGTGCCAGCAGCTCGGCGGACAGGGGGCATGAGCAGTTCTTC.

The V gene is TRBV4-2, the J gene TRBJ1-1, with D maybe TRBD1 (6 bases). With 0 bases removed from V and 4 bases from J, the gap between germline ends came to 18 bases. The germline gives CDR1 LGHNA, CDR2 YNFKEQ. The CDR3 is made up of 17 amino acids. The CDR3 DNA reads TGTGCCAGCAGCCAAGATTTTACAGGGCAAACTGTCACTGAAGCTTTCTTT. This translates into CASSQDFTGQTVTEAFF.